Listed here are 2 T cell receptor beta chains from one sample, sequenced in a study of vaccination effects on CD4 cells after COVID-19. In the ViraFEST assay, antigen-specific CD4+ clonotypes were identified by expansion after peptide-pool stimulation. With approximately ten days of culture completed, CD4+ T cells were isolated. Each participant was given two doses of one vaccine (BNT162b2 or mRNA-1273). This table comes from immunoSEQ multiplex PCR, and its TCRdb copy is limited to in-frame clones, with some not included. Of about 15,000 clones listed, 70% are singletons. These receptors are not linked to any known antigen. Source: CD4+ T cells from PBMCs cultured with SARS-CoV-2 spike peptides, taken after COVID-19 vaccination. These receptors came from a human donor who received a COVID-19 vaccine.

The chain links TRBV27 to TRBJ2-5; a possible D gene is TRBD2 (7 bases). The V end lost 6 bases, the J end lost 3 bases, and 11 bases lay between the germline ends. Germline CDR1 is MNHEY and CDR2 is SMNVEV (reference sequence). This CDR3 is built from 13 residues. CDR3 sequence (DNA): TGTGCCAGCAGGGGGGCGGGGGAAGAGACCCAGTACTTC. Its protein is CASRGAGEETQYF.

The gene calls are TRBV25-1 and TRBJ1-5, with TRBD1 identical over 11 bases. The CDR3 has 16 residues. The V gene end was trimmed by 2 bases and the J gene end by 4 bases; junction bases not matched to a gene: 4. The germline gives CDR1 MGHDK, CDR2 SYGVNS. The CDR3 coding sequence is TGTGCCAGCAGTGAACCCGGGACAGGGGGAAATCAGCCCCAGCATTTT. Its translation: CASSEPGTGGNQPQHF.